The 21 T cell receptor beta chains given below trace back to one sample, sequenced in a study of regulatory T cells in long-lasting Graves disease. Both iRepertoire HTBI primers and Arm-PCR of CDR3 regions were used to build the TCR beta libraries. Using its own MiXCR run on the multiplex PCR reads, TCRdb lists one record per CDR3 protein. The sample has roughly 500,000 distinct CDR3 sequences; approximately 12% are singletons. Time point here: newly diagnosed GD, antithyroid drugs for less than 3 months. PBMC-derived RNA was used for the TCR library. A further study also used this sample, focusing on T cells in Graves' hyperthyroidism and ophthalmopathy.

Specimen: peripheral blood mononuclear cells (PBMCs), collected at new diagnosis, from a patient treated with antithyroid drugs. The receptors come from a woman younger than 45 with Graves disease.

The rearrangement uses TRBV6-1 and TRBJ1-1; D unclear. V was trimmed by 7 bases and J by 3 bases, leaving 12 bases between them. This CDR3 has 13 residues. Germline V gene data show CDR1 as MNHNS and CDR2 as SASEGT. The CDR3 spells CASNKEGDTEAFF. CDR3 in DNA: TGTGCCAGCAATAAGGAGGGAGACACTGAAGCTTTCTTT.

This clonotype was counted at least ten times. The V and J genes are TRBV6-1 and TRBJ2-7, with D possibly being TRBD2 (6 bases). CDR3 length equals 15 residues. Trimming removed 8 bases at V and 4 bases at J, with 21 bases between. Germline V lookup: CDR1 MNHNS, CDR2 SASEGT. This CDR3 is CASGRAGLRPYEQYF. The CDR3 DNA is TGTGCCAGCGGAAGGGCGGGACTCAGACCTTACGAGCAGTACTTC.

Worth noting for this clonotype: This likely traces to a read error, being one base from a far larger clone. The J gene is TRBJ2-5, the V gene TRBV2, with D perhaps matching TRBD1 (6 bases). Trimming took off 5 bases at V and 5 bases at J, with 12 bases between the two ends. Germline V gene sequence: CDR1 SNHLY, CDR2 FYNNEI. The CDR3 consists of 13 residues. CDR3 nucleotide sequence: TGTGCCAGCAGTAGGACAGCCGGGGAGACCCAGTACTTC. Amino acid sequence: CASSRTAGETQYF. The full variable domain, in which reference TRBV2 and TRBJ2-5 provide the parts outside the CDR3, is EPEVTQTPSHQVTQMGQEVILRCVPISNHLYFYWYRQILGQKVEFLVSFYNNEISEKSEIFDDQFSVERPDGSNFTLKIRSTKLEDSAMYFCASSRTAGETQYFGPGTRLLVL.

A remark on this clonotype: Sequence at one end of the junction differs from germline and may be a read error. The J gene is TRBJ2-5, the V gene TRBV11-2; D is tentatively TRBD1 or TRBD2 (6 bases each). CDR1 and CDR2 from the germline V gene are SGHAT and FQNNGV. This CDR3 comprises 14 residues. The CDR3 here is CASSCLGGQEIQYF. CDR3 DNA sequence: TGTGCCAGCAGCTGCTTAGGGGGGCAAGAGATCCAGTACTTC.

V and J are TRBV20-1 and TRBJ1-2; no reliable D call. This CDR3 has 12 residues. Germline CDR1 is DFQATT and CDR2 is SNEGSKA (reference sequence). V lost 5 bases and J 6 bases, leaving 13 bases between the germline ends. DNA of the CDR3: TGCAGTGCTGGGGTGACGACGCATGGCTACACCTTC. It specifies CSAGVTTHGYTF.

This clonotype was seen ten or more times. The chain is built from TRBV28 and TRBJ1-4; no reliable D call. This CDR3 comprises 16 residues. Trimming removed 3 bases from V and 7 bases from J, with 18 bases in between. Germline V gives CDR1 MDHEN, CDR2 SYDVKM. CDR3 bases: TGTGCCAGCAGTTTCCCTGGTGGCCGGGTTGGTGAAAAACTGTTTTTT. Translating it yields CASSFPGGRVGEKLFF.

This clonotype was seen repeatedly, ten times or more. V and J are TRBV5-5 and TRBJ1-2; D gene ambiguous. From germline, CDR1 is SGHKS and CDR2 YYEKEE (reference sequence). Trimming shortened V by 0 bases and J by 4 bases, and 7 bases separated the two germline ends. The CDR3 spans 13 residues. This CDR3 is CASSLDTAYGYTF. In DNA form, the CDR3 reads TGTGCCAGCAGCTTGGACACCGCCTATGGCTACACCTTC.

Only a few counts were recorded for this clonotype. In DNA, the CDR3 is TGTGCCAGCAGCTTAATGGGTACAGGAGCTTTCTTT. Translation: CASSLMGTGAFF. V usage is TRBV7-9 and J usage is TRBJ1-1; D is perhaps TRBD1 (5 bases). The germline V gene encodes CDR1 SEHNR and CDR2 FQNEAQ (reference sequence). The CDR3 extends over 12 amino acids. V was trimmed by 2 bases and J by 10 bases, leaving 11 bases between them.

This chain joins TRBV30 and TRBJ2-7, with a possible D match to TRBD2 (6 bases). Germline V CDR1 and CDR2: GTSNPN, SVGIG (reference sequence). This CDR3 region has 13 residues. The germline V and J ends were trimmed by 0 bases and 3 bases, with 9 bases remaining between them. CDR3 region: CAWSVRRDYEQYF. The CDR3 DNA sequence: TGTGCCTGGAGTGTTAGGAGGGACTACGAGCAGTACTTC.

Only a few counts were recorded for this clonotype. The CDR3 sequence is CASSPQGGFANEQFF. CDR3 nucleotide sequence: TGTGCCAGCTCACCACAGGGGGGATTTGCTAATGAGCAGTTCTTC. The chain recombines TRBV18 with TRBJ2-1; D might be TRBD1 or TRBD2, each matching 6 bases. V was pared by 1 base and J by 7 bases, with 14 bases between. The V gene's germline CDR1 is KGHSH and CDR2 LQKENI. This CDR3 is built from 15 residues. Together with reference TRBV18 and TRBJ2-1, the CDR3 gives the full variable domain: NAGVMQNPRHLVRRRGQEARLRCSPMKGHSHVYWYRQLPEEGLKFMVYLQKENIIDESGMPKERFSAEFPKEGPSILRIQQVVRGDSAAYFCASSPQGGFANEQFFGPGTRLTVL.

This clonotype occurred many times. The V call is TRBV9, the J call TRBJ1-1; possible D gene TRBD1, 5 bases. Trimming removed 0 bases from V and 11 bases from J, with 14 bases in between. Germline CDR1 and CDR2: SGDLS and YYNGEE. This CDR3 has 13 residues. The DNA for the CDR3 is TGTGCCAGCAGCGTAGAACCCGGGACTGGGGCTTTCTTT. The encoded protein is CASSVEPGTGAFF. Combining the CDR3 with reference TRBV9 and TRBJ1-1 gives the whole variable domain DSGVTQTPKHLITATGQRVTLRCSPRSGDLSVYWYQQSLDQGLQFLIQYYNGEERAKGNILERFSAQQFPDLHSELNLSSLELGDSALYFCASSVEPGTGAFFGQGTRLTVV.

The table lists this clonotype with many counts. The rearrangement joins TRBV6-5 to TRBJ2-7, with D possibly TRBD2 on 5 matching bases. V was pared by 2 bases and J by 2 bases, with 19 bases between. The CDR3 runs 17 residues. Germline V CDR1 and CDR2: MNHEY, SVGAGI. CDR3 protein: CASSYGGWRSPTYEQYF. The CDR3 DNA reads TGTGCCAGCAGTTACGGTGGTTGGAGGTCCCCAACCTACGAGCAGTACTTC.

The chain combines TRBV28 with TRBJ1-2; 8 bases are a match to TRBD1. The length of the CDR3 is 12 residues. In germline, CDR1 is MDHEN, CDR2 SYDVKM. With V trimmed by 7 bases and J by 8 bases, 6 bases remained unmatched. The CDR3 sequence is CASTRTGKGYTF. In DNA form, the CDR3 reads TGTGCCAGCACCCGGACAGGGAAAGGCTACACCTTC.

This clonotype appeared many times. V and J are TRBV4-1 and TRBJ2-3, with 8 bases fitting TRBD2. Germline lookup yields CDR1 MGHRA and CDR2 YSYEKL. The CDR3 is made up of 16 amino acids. V dropped 2 bases and J dropped 8; count of bases not matched to a gene: 12. The CDR3 region has the DNA TGCGCCAGCAGCCAATCGATTAGCGGGACCGGACGTACGCAGTATTTT. This gives the protein CASSQSISGTGRTQYF.

At least ten counts were recorded for this clonotype. The CDR3 loop reads CASSGPQGANTEAFF. The CDR3 DNA is TGTGCCAGTAGTGGGCCCCAGGGGGCAAACACTGAAGCTTTCTTT. This chain connects TRBV19 to TRBJ1-1, with 8 bases aligning to TRBD1. This CDR3 has 15 residues. The germline V gene has CDR1 LNHDA and CDR2 SQIVND (reference sequence). The V gene end was trimmed by 5 bases and the J gene end by 2 bases; junction bases not matched to a gene: 7.

This clonotype was recorded at least ten times. The chain links TRBV20-1 to TRBJ1-5; TRBD1 is a possible D gene (5 bases). V was cut by 5 bases and J by 3 bases, with 14 bases left in between. Germline lookup yields CDR1 DFQATT and CDR2 SNEGSKA (reference sequence). This CDR3 is built from 14 residues. The CDR3 DNA sequence: TGCAGTGCTCGGACACCGCAGGCCAATCAGCCCCAGCATTTT. Protein product: CSARTPQANQPQHF.

This rearrangement joins TRBV30 to TRBJ2-7, with D perhaps TRBD2 (6 bases). V lost 1 base, J lost 0 bases, and 13 bases lay in between. From germline, CDR1 is GTSNPN and CDR2 SVGIG (reference sequence). The CDR3 extends over 15 amino acids. The CDR3 DNA reads as TGTGCCTGGAGTGGTTATGGGGGGAGCTCCTACGAGCAGTACTTC. Amino acid sequence: CAWSGYGGSSYEQYF.

The genes are TRBV18 and TRBJ1-5; possible D gene TRBD1, 6 bases. The CDR3 totals 12 residues. V was trimmed by 6 bases and J by 9 bases, leaving 12 bases between them. Germline values: CDR1 KGHSH, CDR2 LQKENI. CDR3 residues: CASSSQGWPQHF. As DNA, the CDR3 is TGTGCCAGCTCTTCACAGGGCTGGCCCCAGCATTTT. Looking up the rest from reference TRBV18 and TRBJ1-5 gives the full variable domain: NAGVMQNPRHLVRRRGQEARLRCSPMKGHSHVYWYRQLPEEGLKFMVYLQKENIIDESGMPKERFSAEFPKEGPSILRIQQVVRGDSAAYFCASSSQGWPQHFGDGTRLSIL.

This clonotype was seen at least ten times. The chain couples TRBV6-1 to TRBJ2-1; no definite D call. Deletions cut 6 bases from V and 0 bases from J, with 3 bases between. Germline CDR1 reads MNHNS; CDR2 reads SASEGT. The CDR3 runs to 12 residues. CDR3 amino acids: CASRSSYNEQFF. The CDR3 DNA is TGTGCCAGCAGAAGCTCCTACAATGAGCAGTTCTTC.

This clonotype was recorded at least ten times. The V gene is TRBV12-3 or TRBV12-4, the J gene TRBJ2-3, with 8 nucleotides matching TRBD2. The CDR3 sequence is 17 residues long. V lost 0 bases and J lost 5; bases outside the gene matches: 10. In DNA, the CDR3 is TGTGCCAGCAGTTTAGCCCATAGCGGGAAAGAAGAAGATACGCAGTATTTT. It encodes CASSLAHSGKEEDTQYF.

Points on this clonotype: This sequence may be a read error, since a much larger clone differs from it by one base. The V gene is TRBV2, the J gene TRBJ2-7; D might be TRBD1 or TRBD2, each matching 5 bases. There are 14 residues in the CDR3. Looked up from germline, CDR1 is SNHLY and CDR2 is FYNNEI. The CDR3 protein is CASSEAGPNYELYF. In DNA, the CDR3 is TGTGCCAGCAGTGAAGCGGGACCTAACTACGAGCTGTACTTC.